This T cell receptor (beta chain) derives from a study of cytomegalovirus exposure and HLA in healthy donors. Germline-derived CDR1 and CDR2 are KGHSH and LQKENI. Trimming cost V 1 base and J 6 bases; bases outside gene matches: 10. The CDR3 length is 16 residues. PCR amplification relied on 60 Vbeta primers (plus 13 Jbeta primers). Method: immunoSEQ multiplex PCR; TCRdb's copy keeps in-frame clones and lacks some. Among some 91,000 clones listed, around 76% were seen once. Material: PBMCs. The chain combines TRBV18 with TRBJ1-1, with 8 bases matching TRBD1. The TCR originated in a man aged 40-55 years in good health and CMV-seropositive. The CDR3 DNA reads TGTGCCAGCTCACCACAGGGACAGGCGGCTAGTGCTGAAGCTTTCTTT. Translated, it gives CASSPQGQAASAEAFF.